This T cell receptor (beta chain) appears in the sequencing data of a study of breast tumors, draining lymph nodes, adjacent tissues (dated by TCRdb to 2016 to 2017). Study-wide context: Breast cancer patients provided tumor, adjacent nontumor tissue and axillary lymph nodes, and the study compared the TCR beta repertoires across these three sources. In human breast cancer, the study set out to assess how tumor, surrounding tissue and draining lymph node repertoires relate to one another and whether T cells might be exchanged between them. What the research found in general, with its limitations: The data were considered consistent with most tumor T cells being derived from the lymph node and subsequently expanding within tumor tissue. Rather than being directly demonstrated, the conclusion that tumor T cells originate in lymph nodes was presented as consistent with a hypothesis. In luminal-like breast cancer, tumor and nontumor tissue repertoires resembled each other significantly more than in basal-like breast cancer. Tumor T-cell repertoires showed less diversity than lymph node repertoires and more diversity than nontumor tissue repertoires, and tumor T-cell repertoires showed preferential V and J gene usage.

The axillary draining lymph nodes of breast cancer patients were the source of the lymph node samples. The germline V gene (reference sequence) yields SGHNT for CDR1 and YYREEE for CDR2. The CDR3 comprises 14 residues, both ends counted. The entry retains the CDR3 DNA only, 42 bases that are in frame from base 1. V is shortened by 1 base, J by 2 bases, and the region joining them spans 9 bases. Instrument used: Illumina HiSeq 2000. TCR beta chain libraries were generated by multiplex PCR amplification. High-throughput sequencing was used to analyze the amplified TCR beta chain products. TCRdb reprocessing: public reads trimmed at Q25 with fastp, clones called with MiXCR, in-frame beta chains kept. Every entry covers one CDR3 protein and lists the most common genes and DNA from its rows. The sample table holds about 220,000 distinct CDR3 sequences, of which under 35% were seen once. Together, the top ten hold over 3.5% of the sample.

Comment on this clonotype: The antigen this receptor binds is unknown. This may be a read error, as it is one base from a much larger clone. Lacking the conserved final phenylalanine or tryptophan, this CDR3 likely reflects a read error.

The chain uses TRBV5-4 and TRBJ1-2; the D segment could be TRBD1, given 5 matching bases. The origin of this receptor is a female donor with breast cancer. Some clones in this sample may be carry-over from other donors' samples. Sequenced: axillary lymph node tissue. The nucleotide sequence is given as TGTGCCAGCAGCTTGAGGGACCCCAACTATGGCTACACCCTC. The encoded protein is CASSLRDPNYGYTL.